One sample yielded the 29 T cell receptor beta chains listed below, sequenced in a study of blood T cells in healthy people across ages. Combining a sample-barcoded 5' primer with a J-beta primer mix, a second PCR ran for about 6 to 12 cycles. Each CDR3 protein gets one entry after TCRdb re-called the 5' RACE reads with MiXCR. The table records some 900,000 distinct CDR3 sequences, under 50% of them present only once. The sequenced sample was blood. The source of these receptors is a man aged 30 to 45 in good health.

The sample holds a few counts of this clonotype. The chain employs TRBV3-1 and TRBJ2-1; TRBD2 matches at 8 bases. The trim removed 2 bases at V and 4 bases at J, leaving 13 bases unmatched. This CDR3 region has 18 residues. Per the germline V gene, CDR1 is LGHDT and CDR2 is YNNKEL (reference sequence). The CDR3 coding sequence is TGTGCCAGCAGCCAATCTCCCATAGCGGGGAGACAGTACAATGAGCAGTTCTTC. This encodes CASSQSPIAGRQYNEQFF.

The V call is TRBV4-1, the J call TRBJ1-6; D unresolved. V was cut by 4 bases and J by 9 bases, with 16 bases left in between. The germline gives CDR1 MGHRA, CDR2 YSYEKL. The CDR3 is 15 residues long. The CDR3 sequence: CASSLRSSTGSPLHF. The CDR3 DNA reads TGCGCCAGCAGCCTCCGGAGCTCCACGGGTTCACCCCTCCACTTT.

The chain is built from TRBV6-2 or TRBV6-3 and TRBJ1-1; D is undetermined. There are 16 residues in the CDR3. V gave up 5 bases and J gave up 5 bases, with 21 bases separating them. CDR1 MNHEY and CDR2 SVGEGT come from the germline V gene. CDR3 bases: TGTGCCAGCAGTGGCCTTATCTCCTTTGGGAGGACTGAAGCTTTCTTT. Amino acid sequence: CASSGLISFGRTEAFF.

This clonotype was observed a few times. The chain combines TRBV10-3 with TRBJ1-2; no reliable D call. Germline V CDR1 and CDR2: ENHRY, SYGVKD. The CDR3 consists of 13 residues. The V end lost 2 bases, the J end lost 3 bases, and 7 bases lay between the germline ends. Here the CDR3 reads CAISEVSDYGYTF. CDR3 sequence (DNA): TGTGCCATCAGTGAGGTGTCCGACTATGGCTACACCTTC.

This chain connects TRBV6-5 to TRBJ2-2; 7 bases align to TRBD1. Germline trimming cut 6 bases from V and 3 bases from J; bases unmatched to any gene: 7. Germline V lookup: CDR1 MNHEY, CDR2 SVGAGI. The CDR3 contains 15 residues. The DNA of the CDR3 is TGTGCCAGCAGCCCTATTACAGGGGACACCGGGGAGCTGTTTTTT. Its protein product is CASSPITGDTGELFF.

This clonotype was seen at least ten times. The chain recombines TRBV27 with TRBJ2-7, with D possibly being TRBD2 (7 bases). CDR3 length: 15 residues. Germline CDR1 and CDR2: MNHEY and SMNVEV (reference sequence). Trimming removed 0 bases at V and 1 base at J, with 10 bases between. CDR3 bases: TGTGCCAGCAGTTTATCGCGGGGGCGATCCTACGAGCAGTACTTC. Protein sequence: CASSLSRGRSYEQYF.

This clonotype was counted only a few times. CDR3 sequence (DNA): TGCAGTGCTAGAGATCTAACGACGGAGAACGAAAATCAGCCCCAGCATTTT. Amino acids: CSARDLTTENENQPQHF. The rearrangement joins TRBV20-1 to TRBJ1-5; D not resolved. This CDR3 has 17 amino acids. With 0 bases removed from V and 4 bases from J, the gap between germline ends came to 19 bases. CDR1 DFQATT and CDR2 SNEGSKA come from the germline V gene (reference sequence).

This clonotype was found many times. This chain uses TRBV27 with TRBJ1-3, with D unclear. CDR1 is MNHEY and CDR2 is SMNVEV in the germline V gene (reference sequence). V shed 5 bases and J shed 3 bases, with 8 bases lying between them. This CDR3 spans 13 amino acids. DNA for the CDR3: TGTGCCAGCAGTCTTATACTTGGAAACACCATATATTTT. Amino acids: CASSLILGNTIYF.

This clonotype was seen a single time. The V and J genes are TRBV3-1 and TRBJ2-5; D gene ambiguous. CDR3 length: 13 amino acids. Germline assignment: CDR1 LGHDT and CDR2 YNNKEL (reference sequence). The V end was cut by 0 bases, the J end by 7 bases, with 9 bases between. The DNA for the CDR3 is TGTGCCAGCAGCCAAGATTTAGTCCGGACCCAGTACTTC. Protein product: CASSQDLVRTQYF.

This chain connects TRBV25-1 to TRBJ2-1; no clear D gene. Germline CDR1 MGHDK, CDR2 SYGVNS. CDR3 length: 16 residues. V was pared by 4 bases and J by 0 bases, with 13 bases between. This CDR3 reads CASSGPGSSSYNEQFF. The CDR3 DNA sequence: TGTGCCAGCAGTGGCCCTGGGTCGAGCTCCTACAATGAGCAGTTCTTC.

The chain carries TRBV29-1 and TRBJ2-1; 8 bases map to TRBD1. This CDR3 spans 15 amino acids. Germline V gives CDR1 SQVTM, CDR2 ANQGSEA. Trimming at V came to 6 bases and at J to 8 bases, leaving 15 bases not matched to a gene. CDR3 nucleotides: TGCAGCGTCGGAACCAGGCGGGACAGGTCTCATGAGCAGTTCTTC. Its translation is CSVGTRRDRSHEQFF.

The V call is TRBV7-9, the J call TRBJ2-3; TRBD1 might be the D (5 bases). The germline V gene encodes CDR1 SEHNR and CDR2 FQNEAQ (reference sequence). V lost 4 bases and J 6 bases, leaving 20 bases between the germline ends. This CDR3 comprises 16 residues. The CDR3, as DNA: TGTGCCAGCAGCTACCCAGGGTCCCCAACCACGGATACGCAGTATTTT. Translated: CASSYPGSPTTDTQYF.

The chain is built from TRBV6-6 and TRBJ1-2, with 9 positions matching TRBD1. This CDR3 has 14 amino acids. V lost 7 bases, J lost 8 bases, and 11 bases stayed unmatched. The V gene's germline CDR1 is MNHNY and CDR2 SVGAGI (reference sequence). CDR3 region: CASIPDRGYPGYTF. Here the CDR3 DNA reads TGTGCCAGCATCCCCGACAGGGGGTACCCGGGCTACACCTTC.

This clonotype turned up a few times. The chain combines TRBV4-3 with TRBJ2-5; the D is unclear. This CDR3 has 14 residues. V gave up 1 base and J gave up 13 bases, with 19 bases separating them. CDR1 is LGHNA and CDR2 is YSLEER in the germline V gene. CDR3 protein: CASSQVSIGTERYF. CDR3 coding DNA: TGCGCCAGCAGCCAAGTTAGTATCGGAACAGAACGGTACTTC.

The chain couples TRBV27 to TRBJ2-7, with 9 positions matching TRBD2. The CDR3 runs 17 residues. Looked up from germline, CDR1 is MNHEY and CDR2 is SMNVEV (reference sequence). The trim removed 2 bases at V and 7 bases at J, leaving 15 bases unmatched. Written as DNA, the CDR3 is TGTGCCAGCAGTTTAATAGGTAGCGGGGGCTCCTACAATGAGCAGTACTTC. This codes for CASSLIGSGGSYNEQYF.

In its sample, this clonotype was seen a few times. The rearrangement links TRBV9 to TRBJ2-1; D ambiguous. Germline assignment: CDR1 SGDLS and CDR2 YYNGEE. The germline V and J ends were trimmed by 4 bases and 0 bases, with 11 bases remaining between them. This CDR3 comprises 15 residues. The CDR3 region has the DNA TGTGCCAGCAGCACCGGGCCGGGCTCCTACAATGAGCAGTTCTTC. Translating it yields CASSTGPGSYNEQFF.

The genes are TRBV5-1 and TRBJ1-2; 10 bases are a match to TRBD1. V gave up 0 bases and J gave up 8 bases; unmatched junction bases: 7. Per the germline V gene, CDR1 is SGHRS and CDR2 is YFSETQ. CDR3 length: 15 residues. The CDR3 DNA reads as TGCGCCAGCAGCTTGGGGGACAGGGGACTTGACGGCTACACCTTC. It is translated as CASSLGDRGLDGYTF.

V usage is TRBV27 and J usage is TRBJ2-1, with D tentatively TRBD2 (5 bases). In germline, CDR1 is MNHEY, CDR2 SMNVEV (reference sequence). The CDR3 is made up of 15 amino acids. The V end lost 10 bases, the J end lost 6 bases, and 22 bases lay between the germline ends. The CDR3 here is CATTPLPLSGNEQFF. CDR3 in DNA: TGTGCCACCACTCCACTCCCATTAAGCGGCAATGAGCAGTTCTTC.

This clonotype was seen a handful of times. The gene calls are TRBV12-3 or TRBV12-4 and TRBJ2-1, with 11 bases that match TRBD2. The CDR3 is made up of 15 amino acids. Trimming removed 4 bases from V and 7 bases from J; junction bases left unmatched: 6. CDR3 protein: CASSYLAGGGNEQFF. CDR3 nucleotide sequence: TGTGCCAGCAGTTACCTAGCGGGGGGTGGGAATGAGCAGTTCTTC.

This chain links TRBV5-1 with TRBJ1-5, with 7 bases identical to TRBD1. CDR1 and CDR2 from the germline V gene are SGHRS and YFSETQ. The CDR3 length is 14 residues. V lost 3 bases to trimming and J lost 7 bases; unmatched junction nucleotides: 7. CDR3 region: CASSSAGGIQPQHF. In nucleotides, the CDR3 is TGCGCCAGCAGCTCTGCAGGGGGGATCCAGCCCCAGCATTTT.

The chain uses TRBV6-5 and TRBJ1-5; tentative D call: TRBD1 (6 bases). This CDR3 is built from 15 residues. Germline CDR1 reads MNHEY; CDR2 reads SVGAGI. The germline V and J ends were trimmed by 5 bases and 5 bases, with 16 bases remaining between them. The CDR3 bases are TGTGCCAGCAGTCCCGGAAACAGGGTGGATCAGCCCCAGCATTTT. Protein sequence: CASSPGNRVDQPQHF.

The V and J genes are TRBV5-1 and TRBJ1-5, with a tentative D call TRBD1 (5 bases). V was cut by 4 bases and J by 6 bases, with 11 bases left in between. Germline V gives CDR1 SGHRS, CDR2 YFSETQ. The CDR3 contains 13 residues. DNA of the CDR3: TGCGCCAGCAGCCCGGACGGGACTCAGCCCCAGCATTTT. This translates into CASSPDGTQPQHF.

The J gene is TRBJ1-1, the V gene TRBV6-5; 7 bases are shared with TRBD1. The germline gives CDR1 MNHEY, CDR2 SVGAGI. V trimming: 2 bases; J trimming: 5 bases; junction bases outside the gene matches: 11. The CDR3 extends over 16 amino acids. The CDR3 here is CASSYPQGDGWTEAFF. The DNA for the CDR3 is TGTGCCAGCAGTTACCCCCAGGGGGACGGTTGGACTGAAGCTTTCTTT.

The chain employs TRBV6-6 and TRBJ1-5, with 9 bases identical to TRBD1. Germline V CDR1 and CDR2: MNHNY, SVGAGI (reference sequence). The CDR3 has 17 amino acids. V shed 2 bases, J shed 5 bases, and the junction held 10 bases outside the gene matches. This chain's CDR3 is CASSYRDRDRDHQPQHF. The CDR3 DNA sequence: TGTGCCAGCAGTTACCGGGACCGGGACAGGGACCATCAGCCCCAGCATTTT.

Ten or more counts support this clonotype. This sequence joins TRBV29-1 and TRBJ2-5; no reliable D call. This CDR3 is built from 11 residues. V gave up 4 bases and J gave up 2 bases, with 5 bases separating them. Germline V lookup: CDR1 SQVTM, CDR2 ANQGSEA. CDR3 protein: CSVVEQETQYF. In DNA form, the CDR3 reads TGCAGCGTTGTCGAGCAAGAGACCCAGTACTTC.

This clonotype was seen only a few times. The CDR3 DNA is TGCAGCGTTGGCGGTCCAAAAGAAGGGCAGTACTTC. It specifies CSVGGPKEGQYF. The rearrangement uses TRBV29-1 and TRBJ2-7; D is ambiguous. CDR1 and CDR2 from the germline V gene are SQVTM and ANQGSEA. CDR3 size: 12 residues. V gave up 4 bases and J gave up 9 bases, with 16 bases separating them.

The CDR3 DNA follows: TGTGCCAGCAATCCCGACGGGTTGGTAGATACGCAGTATTTT. It codes for CASNPDGLVDTQYF. This rearrangement joins TRBV27 to TRBJ2-3; D unclear. V was trimmed by 7 bases and J by 5 bases, leaving 16 bases between them. CDR3 size: 14 residues. Germline V gene data show CDR1 as MNHEY and CDR2 as SMNVEV (reference sequence).

The CDR3 coding sequence is TGTGCCAGCAGTGCGACAGGGACGTCAGGCTATGGCTACACCTTC. Its protein product is CASSATGTSGYGYTF. The chain uses TRBV25-1 and TRBJ1-2, with TRBD1 identical over 7 bases. J was trimmed by 4 bases and V by 4 bases; bases with no gene match: 9. Germline CDR1 MGHDK, CDR2 SYGVNS. The CDR3 is 15 amino acids.

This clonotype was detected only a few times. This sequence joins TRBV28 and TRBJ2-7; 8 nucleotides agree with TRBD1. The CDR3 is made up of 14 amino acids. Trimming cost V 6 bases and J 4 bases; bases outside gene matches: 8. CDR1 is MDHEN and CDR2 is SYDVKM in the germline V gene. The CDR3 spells CASRAGTGYYEQYF. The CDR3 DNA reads TGTGCCAGCAGGGCCGGGACAGGTTATTACGAGCAGTACTTC.